This T cell receptor beta chain was captured in a study of cytotoxic CD8 clonotypes in ibrutinib-treated CLL. Study-level background: After median approximately 74 months, about 14 stayed in remission, approximately 12 progressed; responses approximately 24 partial, 2 complete.

Profiled with immunoSEQ multiplex PCR; TCRdb holds only in-frame clones, not every one. The data contain 130,000 or so clones, 79% of them seen just once; the ten biggest clones take up 9.5% to 15%. The germline V and J ends were trimmed by 3 bases and 4 bases, with 9 bases remaining between them. This CDR3 region has 14 residues. CDR1 is MRHNA, CDR2 SNTAGT, per germline. As for this clone: Its specificity is not known.

Points from the study as a whole: Clonality, elevated at ibrutinib response, dropped back toward baseline at progression. Among the clonotypes, public ones were uncommon and contracted or held stable on treatment.

The sample was PBMCs, taken after 12 months of ibrutinib treatment. This sequence was found in a human donor with chronic lymphocytic leukemia. The chain combines TRBV6-4 with TRBJ2-2; no firm D call. The CDR3 spells CASSENWVTGELFF. CDR3 bases: TGTGCCAGCAGTGAAAATTGGGTCACCGGGGAGCTGTTTTTT.